This TCR beta chain emerged from a study of T cells in tumors after PD-1 blockade. In the study overall: Blood samples averaged around 120,000 templates (range about 23,000-260,000) and approximately 37,000 unique clonotypes.

V was pared by 0 bases and J by 4 bases, with 4 bases of the junction left unmatched. This CDR3 has 17 amino acids. In germline, CDR1 is SGHRS, CDR2 YFSETQ. Data came from immunoSEQ multiplex PCR; TCRdb stores just in-frame clones and leaves some out. Of roughly 25,000 clones in the sample, roughly 85% were seen once. The receptor's source is a human donor with basal cell carcinoma. The chain is built from TRBV5-1 and TRBJ2-1; TRBD2 matches at 13 bases. The sample here was PBMCs, taken after anti-PD-1 treatment. CDR3 DNA: TGCGCCAGCAGCTTGGGGATGACTAGCGGGGGGTACAATGAGCAGTTCTTC. The encoded protein is CASSLGMTSGGYNEQFF.